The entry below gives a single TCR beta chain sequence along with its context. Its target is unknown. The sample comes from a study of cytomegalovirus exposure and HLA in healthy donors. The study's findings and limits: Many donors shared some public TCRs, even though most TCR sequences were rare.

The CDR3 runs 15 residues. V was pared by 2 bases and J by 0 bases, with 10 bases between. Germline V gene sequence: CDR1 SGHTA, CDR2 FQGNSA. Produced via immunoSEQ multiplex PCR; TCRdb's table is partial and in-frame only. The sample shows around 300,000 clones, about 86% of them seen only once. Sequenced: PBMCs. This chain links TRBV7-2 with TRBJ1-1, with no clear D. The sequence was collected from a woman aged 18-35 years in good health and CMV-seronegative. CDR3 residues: CASSLIPAMNTEAFF. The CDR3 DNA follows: TGTGCCAGCAGCTTAATTCCCGCGATGAACACTGAAGCTTTCTTT.